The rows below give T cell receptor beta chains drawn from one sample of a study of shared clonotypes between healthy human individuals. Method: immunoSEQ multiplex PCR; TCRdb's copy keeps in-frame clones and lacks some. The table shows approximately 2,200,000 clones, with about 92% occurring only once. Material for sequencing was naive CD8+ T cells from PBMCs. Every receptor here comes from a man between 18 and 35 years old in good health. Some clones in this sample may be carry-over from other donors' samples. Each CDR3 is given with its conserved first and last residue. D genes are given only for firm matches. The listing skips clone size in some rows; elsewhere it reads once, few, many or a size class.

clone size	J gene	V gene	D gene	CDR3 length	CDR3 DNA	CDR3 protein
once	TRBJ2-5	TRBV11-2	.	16	TGTGCCAGCAGCAGATACCATCGACAGGAGTTAGAGACCCAGTACTTC	CASSRYHRQELETQYF
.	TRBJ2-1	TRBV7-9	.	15	TGTGCCAGCAGCGTGGATCGATTTATTAGCGATGAGCAGTTCTTC	CASSVDRFISDEQFF
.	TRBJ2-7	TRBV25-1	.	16	TGTGCCAGCAGTGAGGCCACAGGGCAGAGCTCCTACGAGCAGTACTTC	CASSEATGQSSYEQYF
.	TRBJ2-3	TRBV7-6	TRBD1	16	TGTGCCAGCAGCCCTGACAGGGGGCGCCCCACAGATACGCAGTATTTT	CASSPDRGRPTDTQYF
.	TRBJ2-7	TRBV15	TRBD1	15	TGTGCCACCAGCATACACAGGGGGAGCTCCTACGAGCAGTACTTC	CATSIHRGSSYEQYF
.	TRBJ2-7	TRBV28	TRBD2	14	TGTGCCAGCAGTTTGGCGGGAGGGCCAGTGGAGCAGTACTTC	CASSLAGGPVEQYF
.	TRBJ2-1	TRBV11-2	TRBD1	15	TGTGCCAGCAGCTTAGAGACAGGGGCTTACAATGAGCAGTTCTTC	CASSLETGAYNEQFF
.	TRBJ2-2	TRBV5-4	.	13	TGTGCCAGCAGTAATAAACGCGCGGGGGAGCTGTTTTTT	CASSNKRAGELFF
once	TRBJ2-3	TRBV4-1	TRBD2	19	TGCGCCAGCAGCCAACCCCCGGGACTAGCGGAAACCCGCACAGATACGCAGTATTTT	CASSQPPGLAETRTDTQYF
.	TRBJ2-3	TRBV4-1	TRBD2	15	TGCGCCAGCAGCCCGGGGACTAGCGGGACAGATACGCAGTATTTT	CASSPGTSGTDTQYF
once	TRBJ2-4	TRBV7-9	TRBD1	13	TGTGCCAGCAGCCCCGGCGGGACAGGGAATCAGTACTTC	CASSPGGTGNQYF
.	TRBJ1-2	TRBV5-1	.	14	TGCGCCAGCAACCCACAAGGGGGTAACTATGGCTACACCTTC	CASNPQGGNYGYTF
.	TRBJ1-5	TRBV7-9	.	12	TGTGCCAGCAGCTTAGCGCAACAGCCCCAGCATTTT	CASSLAQQPQHF